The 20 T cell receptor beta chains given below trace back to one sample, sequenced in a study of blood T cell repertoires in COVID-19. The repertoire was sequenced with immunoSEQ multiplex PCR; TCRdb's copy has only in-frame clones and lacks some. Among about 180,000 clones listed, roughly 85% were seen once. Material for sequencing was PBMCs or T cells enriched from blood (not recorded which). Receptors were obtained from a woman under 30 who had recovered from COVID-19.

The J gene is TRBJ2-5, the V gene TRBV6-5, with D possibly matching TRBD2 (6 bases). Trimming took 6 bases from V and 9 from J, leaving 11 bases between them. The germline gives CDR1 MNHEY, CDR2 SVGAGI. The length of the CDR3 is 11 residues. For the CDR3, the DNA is TGTGCCAGCAGGGGACTGGGCCCCCAGTACTTC. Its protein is CASRGLGPQYF.

CDR3: CASSSLSGGRVDEQYF. In nucleotides, the CDR3 is TGTGCCAGCAGTTCCCTCAGCGGGGGGCGCGTAGACGAGCAGTACTTC. The V call is TRBV6-2 or TRBV6-3, the J call TRBJ2-7, with TRBD2 matching 9 bases. Germline trimming cut 4 bases from V and 5 bases from J; bases unmatched to any gene: 12. The CDR3 is made up of 16 amino acids. The germline V gene has CDR1 MNHEY and CDR2 SVGEGT.

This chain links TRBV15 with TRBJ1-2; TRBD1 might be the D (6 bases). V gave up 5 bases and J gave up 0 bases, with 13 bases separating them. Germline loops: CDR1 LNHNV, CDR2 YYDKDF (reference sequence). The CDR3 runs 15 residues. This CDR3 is CATSPRGGPNYGYTF. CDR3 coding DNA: TGTGCCACCAGCCCCCGAGGGGGTCCTAACTATGGCTACACCTTC.

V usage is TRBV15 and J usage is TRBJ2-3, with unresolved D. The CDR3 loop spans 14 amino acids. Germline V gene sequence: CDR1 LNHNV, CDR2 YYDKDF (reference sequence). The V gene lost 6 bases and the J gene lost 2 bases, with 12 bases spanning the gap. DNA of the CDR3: TGTGCCACCAGTCCCGTGGGCCTCACAGATACGCAGTATTTT. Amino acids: CATSPVGLTDTQYF.

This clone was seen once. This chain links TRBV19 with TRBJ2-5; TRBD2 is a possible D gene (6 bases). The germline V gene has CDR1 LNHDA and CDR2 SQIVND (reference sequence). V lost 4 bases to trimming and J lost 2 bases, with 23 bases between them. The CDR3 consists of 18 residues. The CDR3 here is CASSTPSILAGQQETQYF. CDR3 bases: TGTGCCAGTAGTACCCCATCGATACTGGCGGGGCAACAAGAGACCCAGTACTTC.

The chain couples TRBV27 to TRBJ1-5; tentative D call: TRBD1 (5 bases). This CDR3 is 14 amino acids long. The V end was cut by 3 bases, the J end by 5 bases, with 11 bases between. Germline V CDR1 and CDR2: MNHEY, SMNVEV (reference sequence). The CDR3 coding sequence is TGTGCCAGCAGTTTCGGGGGAAAGTATCAGCCCCAGCATTTT. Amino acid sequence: CASSFGGKYQPQHF.

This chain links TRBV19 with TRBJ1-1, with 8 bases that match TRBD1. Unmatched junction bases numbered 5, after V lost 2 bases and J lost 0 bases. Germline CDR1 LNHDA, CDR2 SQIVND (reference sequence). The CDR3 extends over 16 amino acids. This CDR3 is CASSISTGAMNTEAFF. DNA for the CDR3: TGTGCCAGTAGTATATCGACAGGGGCTATGAACACTGAAGCTTTCTTT.

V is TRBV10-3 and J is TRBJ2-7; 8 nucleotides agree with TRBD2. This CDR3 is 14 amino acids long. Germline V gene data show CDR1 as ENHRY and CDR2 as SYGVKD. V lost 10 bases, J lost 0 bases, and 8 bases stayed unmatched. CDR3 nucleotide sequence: TGTGCCACCACGATAGCGGGATTCTCCTACGAGCAGTACTTC. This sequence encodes CATTIAGFSYEQYF.

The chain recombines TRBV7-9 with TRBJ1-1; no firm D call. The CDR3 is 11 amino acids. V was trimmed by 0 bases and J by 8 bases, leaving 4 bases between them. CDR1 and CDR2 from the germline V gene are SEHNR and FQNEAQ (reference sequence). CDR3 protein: CASSLAPEAFF. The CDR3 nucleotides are TGTGCCAGCAGCTTAGCCCCAGAAGCTTTCTTT. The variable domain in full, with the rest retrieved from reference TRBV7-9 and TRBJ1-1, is DTGVSQNPRHKITKRGQNVTFRCDPISEHNRLYWYRQTLGQGPEFLTYFQNEAQLEKSRLLSDRFSAERPKGSFSTLEIQRTEQGDSAMYLCASSLAPEAFFGQGTRLTVV.

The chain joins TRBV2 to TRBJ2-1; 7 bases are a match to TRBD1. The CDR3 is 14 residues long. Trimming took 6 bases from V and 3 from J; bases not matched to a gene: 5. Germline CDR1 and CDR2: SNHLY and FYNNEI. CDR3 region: CASSTGVIYNEQFF. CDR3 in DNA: TGTGCCAGCAGCACAGGGGTCATCTACAATGAGCAGTTCTTC.

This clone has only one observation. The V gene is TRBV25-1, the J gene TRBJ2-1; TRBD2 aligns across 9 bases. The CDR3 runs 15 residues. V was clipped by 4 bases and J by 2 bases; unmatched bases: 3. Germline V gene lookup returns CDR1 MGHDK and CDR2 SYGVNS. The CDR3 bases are TGTGCCAGCAGTGGGTTAGCGGGAGCCTACAATGAGCAGTTCTTC. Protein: CASSGLAGAYNEQFF.

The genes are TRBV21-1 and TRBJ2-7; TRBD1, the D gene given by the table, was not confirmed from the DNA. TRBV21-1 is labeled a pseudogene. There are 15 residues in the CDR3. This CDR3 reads CASRSHRDRDYEQYF. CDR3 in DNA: TGTGCCAGCAGGAGCCACCGGGACAGGGACTACGAGCAGTACTTC.

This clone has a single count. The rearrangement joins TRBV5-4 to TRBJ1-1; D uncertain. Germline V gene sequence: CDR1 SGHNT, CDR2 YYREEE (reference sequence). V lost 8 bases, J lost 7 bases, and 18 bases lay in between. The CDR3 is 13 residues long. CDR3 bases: TGTGCCAGTCAACGCGATACTAGGGTTGAAGCTTTCTTT. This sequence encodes CASQRDTRVEAFF.

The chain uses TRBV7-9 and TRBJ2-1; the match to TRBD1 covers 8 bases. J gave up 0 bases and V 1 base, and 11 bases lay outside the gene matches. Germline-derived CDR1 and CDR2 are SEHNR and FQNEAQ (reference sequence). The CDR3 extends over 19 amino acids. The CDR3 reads CASSLVIERTGTSYNEQFF. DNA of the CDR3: TGTGCCAGCAGCTTAGTAATCGAACGGACAGGGACCTCCTACAATGAGCAGTTCTTC.

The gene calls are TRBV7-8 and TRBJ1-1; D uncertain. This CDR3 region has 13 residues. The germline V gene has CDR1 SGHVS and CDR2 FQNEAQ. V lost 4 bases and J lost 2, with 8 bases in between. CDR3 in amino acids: CASSSQPNTEAFF. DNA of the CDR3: TGTGCCAGCAGCTCACAGCCTAACACTGAAGCTTTCTTT. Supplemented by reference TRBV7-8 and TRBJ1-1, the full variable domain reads GAGVSQSPRYKVAKRGQDVALRCDPISGHVSLFWYQQALGQGPEFLTYFQNEAQLDKSGLPSDRFFAERPEGSVSTLKIQRTQQEDSAVYLCASSSQPNTEAFFGQGTRLTVV.

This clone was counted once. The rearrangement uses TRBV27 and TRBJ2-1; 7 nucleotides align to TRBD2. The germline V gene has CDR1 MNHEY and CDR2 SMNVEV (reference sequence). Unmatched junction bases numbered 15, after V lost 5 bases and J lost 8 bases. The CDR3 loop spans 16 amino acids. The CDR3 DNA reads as TGTGCCAGCAGTCCTTGGACTAGTACAAAGGCGGATGAGCAGTTCTTC. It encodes CASSPWTSTKADEQFF.

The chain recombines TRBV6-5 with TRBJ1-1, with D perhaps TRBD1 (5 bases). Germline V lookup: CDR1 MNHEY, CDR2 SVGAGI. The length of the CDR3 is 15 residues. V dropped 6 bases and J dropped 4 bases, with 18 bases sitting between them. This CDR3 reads CASRLGFGGSTEAFF. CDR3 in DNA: TGTGCCAGCAGACTCGGGTTTGGGGGGAGCACTGAAGCTTTCTTT.

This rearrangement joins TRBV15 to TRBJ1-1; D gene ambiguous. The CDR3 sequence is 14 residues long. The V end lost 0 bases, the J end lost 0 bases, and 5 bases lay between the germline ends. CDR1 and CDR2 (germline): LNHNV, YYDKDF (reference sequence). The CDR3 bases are TGTGCCACCAGCAGAGACCGGGTGAACACTGAAGCTTTCTTT. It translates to CATSRDRVNTEAFF.

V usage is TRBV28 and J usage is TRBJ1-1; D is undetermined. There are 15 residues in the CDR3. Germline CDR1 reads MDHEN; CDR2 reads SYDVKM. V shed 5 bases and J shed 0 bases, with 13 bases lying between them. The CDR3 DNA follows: TGTGCCAGCAGTACCCCAGACAACGTGAACACTGAAGCTTTCTTT. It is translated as CASSTPDNVNTEAFF. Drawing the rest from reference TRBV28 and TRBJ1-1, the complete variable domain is DVKVTQSSRYLVKRTGEKVFLECVQDMDHENMFWYRQDPGLGLRLIYFSYDVKMKEKGDIPEGYSVSREKKERFSLILESASTNQTSMYLCASSTPDNVNTEAFFGQGTRLTVV.

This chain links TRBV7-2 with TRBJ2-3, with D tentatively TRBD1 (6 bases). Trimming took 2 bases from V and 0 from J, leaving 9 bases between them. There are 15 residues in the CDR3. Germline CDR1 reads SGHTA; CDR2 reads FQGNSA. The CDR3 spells CASSLYGQSTDTQYF. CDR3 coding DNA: TGTGCCAGCAGCTTATATGGACAGAGCACAGATACGCAGTATTTT.